The 4 T cell receptor beta chains in this list originate from one sample, sequenced in a study of cytomegalovirus exposure and HLA in healthy donors. Primers included in the PCR were 60 Vbeta and 13 Jbeta primers. TCRdb's table, derived via immunoSEQ multiplex PCR, lists solely in-frame clones and lacks some. Here the sample table reports about 51,000 clones. Material: PBMCs. The receptors derive from a man aged 35-49 years in good health and CMV-seropositive.

The CDR3 loop reads CASSADRAGEQYF. CDR3 nucleotide sequence: TGTGCCAGTAGTGCGGACCGCGCGGGAGAGCAGTACTTC. The V and J genes are TRBV19 and TRBJ2-7, with D tentatively TRBD2 (6 bases). V was trimmed by 5 bases and J by 7 bases, leaving 15 bases between them. Germline CDR1 and CDR2: LNHDA and SQIVND (reference sequence). The CDR3 has 13 amino acids.

The rearrangement joins TRBV28 to TRBJ2-7; 9 bases map to TRBD2. Germline V gene sequence: CDR1 MDHEN, CDR2 SYDVKM. Trimming at V came to 7 bases and at J to 2 bases, leaving 3 bases not matched to a gene. This CDR3 comprises 13 residues. CDR3 nucleotides: TGTGCCAGCATCCTAGCGGGGACCTACGAGCAGTACTTC. It is translated as CASILAGTYEQYF.

Here the CDR3 reads CASSAGTGDNQPQHF. The DNA of the CDR3 is TGCGCCAGCAGCGCCGGGACAGGGGACAATCAGCCCCAGCATTTT. This chain links TRBV5-1 with TRBJ1-5, with TRBD1 matching 10 bases. The CDR3 totals 15 residues. From germline, CDR1 is SGHRS and CDR2 YFSETQ. Losses at the gene ends were 4 bases for V and 3 bases for J; bases not matched to a gene: 4.

This chain connects TRBV28 to TRBJ1-2; TRBD1 matches at 11 bases. CDR1 and CDR2 from the germline V gene are MDHEN and SYDVKM. With 4 bases clipped from V and 8 bases from J, the junction kept 9 bases outside the gene matches. The CDR3 is 15 residues long. This chain's CDR3 is CASSSGQGAYLGYTF. The CDR3 DNA sequence: TGTGCCAGCAGTTCCGGACAGGGGGCCTACTTAGGCTACACCTTC.